This T cell receptor (beta chain) stems from a study of CD8 T cells in ankylosing spondylitis. Study-level findings and limits: Clones linked to the disease showed a CD8+ phenotype. They occurred at relatively low frequencies in peripheral blood. Clones tied to disease were said to be significantly enriched in matched ankylosing spondylitis synovial fluid. A motif of eight or nine highly homologous TCR beta variants was seen as apparently characteristic of ankylosing spondylitis blood.

By quantitative 5'-RACE with molecular barcodes, the TCR beta libraries were made. From the 5' RACE reads, TCRdb called clonotypes with MiXCR, one entry per CDR3 protein. The data show about 250,000 distinct CDR3 sequences, more than 25% seen once. About this clonotype itself: Its target is not known.

Between the trimmed V and J ends, which lost 5 bases and 5 bases, there was a span of 22 bases. Germline CDR1 MNHEY, CDR2 SMNVEV (reference sequence). This CDR3 comprises 16 residues. The chain uses TRBV27 and TRBJ2-7, with a tentative D call TRBD2 (6 bases). The origin of this receptor is a male donor with ankylosing spondylitis or in good health (not recorded which). Sequenced: blood, either unsorted or a sorted T cell fraction (not recorded which). CDR3 coding DNA: TGTGCCAGCAGTCCGGGACTCATATTATCCGCCCACGAGCAGTACTTC. It encodes CASSPGLILSAHEQYF.